The T cell receptor (beta chain) under discussion was sequenced for a study of shared clonotypes between healthy human individuals. TCRdb's table, derived via immunoSEQ multiplex PCR, lists solely in-frame clones and lacks some. The table records hundreds of thousands of clones, around 72% of them present only once. This receptor was obtained from a young woman in good health. The sample was memory CD4+ T cells sorted from blood. This sample's subset: CD45RA-negative fraction.

CDR3 nucleotide sequence: TGTGCCAGCAGTGCCGGACTAGCGGGAGGGAATGAGCAGTTCTTC. Amino acid sequence: CASSAGLAGGNEQFF. V usage is TRBV6-4 and J usage is TRBJ2-1; 15 positions match TRBD2. The CDR3 totals 15 residues. V shed 4 bases and J 7 bases; nucleotides not matched to a gene: 2. The germline V gene has CDR1 MRHNA and CDR2 SNTAGT.